The TCR beta chain described here comes from a study of blood T cell repertoires in COVID-19. The wider study: PBMCs, B-cell-depleted T cells, or T cells provided the cDNA or gDNA that made up the material.

This clone occurred once. Method: immunoSEQ multiplex PCR; TCRdb's copy keeps in-frame clones and lacks some. The repertoire holds approximately 270,000 clones, with about 91% as singletons. The CDR3 runs 13 residues. V lost 3 bases and J lost 9, with 12 bases in between. Germline CDR1 is MDHEN and CDR2 is SYDVKM. This sequence was found in a man at least 80 years old with acute or convalescent COVID-19. The material sequenced was peripheral blood. The chain uses TRBV28 and TRBJ1-3, with D unclear. The CDR3 spells CASSLPHKSTIYF. The CDR3 nucleotides are TGTGCCAGCAGTTTGCCCCATAAGAGCACCATATATTTT.